This T cell receptor beta chain originates from a study of blood T cell repertoires in COVID-19. Whole-study context: PBMCs, B-cell-depleted T cells, or T cells were the source of the cDNA or gDNA that made up the material.

Per the germline V gene, CDR1 is SGHVS and CDR2 is FNYEAQ. The V and J ends lost 1 base and 7 bases respectively, with 13 bases between them. There are 14 residues in the CDR3. Original data processing: Amplification of reference gene primers provided the estimated nucleated cell counts. Assay: immunoSEQ multiplex PCR; the TCRdb copy retains only in-frame clones and omits some. V, J and clone size are those of that table, while D and trimming were read from the DNA. The table lists about 260,000 clones, roughly 90% of them singletons. This TCR was sampled from a human donor in a cohort sampled during active COVID-19. The chain combines TRBV7-6 with TRBJ2-5; the D gene is possibly TRBD1 (6 bases). The sequencing sample was made of peripheral blood. CDR3 region: CASSLDAGAGTQYF. The CDR3 DNA is TGTGCCAGCAGCTTAGATGCAGGGGCAGGGACCCAGTACTTC.